This T cell receptor beta chain is drawn from a study of T cell responses to AZD1222 COVID-19 vaccine. Notes on this clone: Antigen: not known.

Overall study results and limits: Baseline seropositives among AZD1222 recipients totaled only five to seven. Dominant at 160-218 and 743-854, vaccine-associated CD4 TCRs also spanned spike. Repertoire collection took place solely once the T cell response had peaked. The donor group comprised mostly white British people and more females; the analysis possibly underestimated clonal diversity.

V was pared by 9 bases and J by 0 bases, with 14 bases between. Germline V lookup: CDR1 KGHDR, CDR2 SFDVKD. The CDR3 loop spans 15 amino acids. The assay was immunoSEQ multiplex PCR, and TCRdb's table has in-frame clones only and misses some. This sample has over 150,000 clones, with around 88% found just once. The rearrangement links TRBV24-1 to TRBJ2-1; D is unresolved. This TCR came from an adult in good health. Sequenced here: peripheral blood, sampled on day 0 of AZD1222 vaccination. The DNA of the CDR3 is TGTGCCACCCACGATAGCAGGAGCTCCTACAATGAGCAGTTCTTC. Its translation is CATHDSRSSYNEQFF.